This T cell receptor (beta chain) was sequenced for a study of T cell changes during pregnancy in multiple sclerosis. The CDR3 loop spans 17 amino acids. Germline assignment: CDR1 SGHDN and CDR2 FVKESK. Trimming removed 2 bases at V and 0 bases at J, with 17 bases between. Measured with immunoSEQ multiplex PCR; TCRdb has only the in-frame clones, and not every one. The sample comprises 65,000 to 90,000 clones, roughly 92% of which are singletons, and about 2% rests with the top ten. The TCR was taken from a female donor with multiple sclerosis, enrolled in a pregnancy study. The chain couples TRBV14 to TRBJ2-7, with a weak D call TRBD2 (5 bases). The sample was peripheral blood, taken in the second trimester of pregnancy. CDR3 nucleotides: TGTGCCAGCAGCCAATATCTAGGGAGAGGGAGCTCCTACGAGCAGTACTTC. Translated, it gives CASSQYLGRGSSYEQYF.